This T cell receptor (beta chain) stems from a study of cytomegalovirus exposure and HLA in healthy donors. Concerning this clone: Its antigen is not known.

The donors (healthy individuals) were bone marrow donors. Use of 60 Vbeta and 13 Jbeta primers characterized the PCR. The table came from immunoSEQ multiplex PCR; TCRdb's copy has only in-frame clones and leaves some out. The sample holds approximately 190,000 clones, 81% seen once. CDR3 length equals 15 residues. Germline V lookup: CDR1 SGHVS, CDR2 FNYEAQ. The V and J ends lost 5 bases and 8 bases, in that order; junction bases with no gene match: 12. Findings and limits, study-wide: A later examination showed that TCR association rates differed by HLA locus, with DRB1 most and HLA-C fewest. A highly shared variant cluster was judged a likely technical artifact.

The clonotype originates from a woman aged 18-30 years in good health and CMV-seropositive. The rearrangement joins TRBV7-6 to TRBJ1-2; 9 bases match TRBD1. The material sequenced was PBMCs. Written as DNA, the CDR3 is TGTGCCAGCAGCGCCACCGGGACAGGGACGGGAGGCTACACCTTC. Protein: CASSATGTGTGGYTF.